The TCR beta chain under discussion was sequenced for a study of cytomegalovirus exposure and HLA in healthy donors. On the study more broadly: When 300 to 400 donors were genotyped, approximately 81% of them were found to fall in the Caucasian-associated ancestry cluster. Study outcomes and limitations: It was confirmed in vitro that a few of the CMV-associated chains were specific for CMV antigens.

The CDR3 has 19 residues. CDR1 SGHKS and CDR2 YYEKEE come from the germline V gene (reference sequence). The PCR ran on 60 Vbeta and 13 Jbeta primers. The data were produced by immunoSEQ multiplex PCR, yet TCRdb's version contains in-frame clones alone and is incomplete. The sample has 130,000 to 150,000 clones; approximately 79% are singletons. About this clone itself: Its antigen is as yet unknown. An end of the junction differs from the germline gene, which may be a read error.

This chain uses TRBV5-5 with TRBJ2-1, with 15 bases identical to TRBD2. The TCR originated in a man in his late teens or twenties in good health and CMV-seronegative. The sample taken for sequencing was PBMCs. CDR3 sequence reads: CASRLGLAGGRSSYNEQFF. The CDR3 bases are TGTGCCAGCAGATTGGGACTAGCGGGGGGCCGGAGCTCCTACAATGAGCAGTTCTTC. The entire variable domain, with the rest obtained from reference TRBV5-5 and TRBJ2-1, is as follows: DAGVTQSPTHLIKTRGQQVTLRCSPISGHKSVSWYQQVLGQGPQFIFQYYEKEERGRGNFPDRFSARQFPNYSSELNVNALLLGDSALYLCASRLGLAGGRSSYNEQFFGPGTRLTVL.